This T cell receptor (beta chain) was sequenced during a study of T cells after yellow fever vaccination. Study-wide context: Low-cell-number fractions were prepared with SMART-Seq v4 Ultra Low Input.

Study-wide results and caveats: FACS-sorted repertoires could harbor abundant contaminating bulk-population clonotypes. A faster peak, day 5 versus 15, was reached by the weaker secondary response.

Template switching with 5'RACE generated the TCR cDNA and added a universal primer site and UMIs. TCRdb called the 5' RACE reads again in MiXCR, with one record for every CDR3 protein. This table has under 200,000 distinct CDR3 sequences, 11% appearing once. CDR3 size: 14 residues. Germline V lookup: CDR1 MNHEY, CDR2 SMNVEV (reference sequence). V lost 3 bases, J lost 10 bases, and 13 bases lay in between. There are a few counts of this clonotype. The antigen is unknown. The sequence was collected from a man between 18 and 29 years old who received the YFV17D yellow fever vaccine. The specimen comprised CD8+ T cells sorted from PBMCs, sampled 15 days after the yellow fever booster vaccination. The rearrangement links TRBV27 to TRBJ1-6, with D possibly TRBD1 on 5 matching bases. The CDR3 region is CASSLAQGLSPLHF. CDR3 nucleotides: TGTGCCAGCAGTTTGGCCCAGGGTTTATCACCCCTCCACTTT.